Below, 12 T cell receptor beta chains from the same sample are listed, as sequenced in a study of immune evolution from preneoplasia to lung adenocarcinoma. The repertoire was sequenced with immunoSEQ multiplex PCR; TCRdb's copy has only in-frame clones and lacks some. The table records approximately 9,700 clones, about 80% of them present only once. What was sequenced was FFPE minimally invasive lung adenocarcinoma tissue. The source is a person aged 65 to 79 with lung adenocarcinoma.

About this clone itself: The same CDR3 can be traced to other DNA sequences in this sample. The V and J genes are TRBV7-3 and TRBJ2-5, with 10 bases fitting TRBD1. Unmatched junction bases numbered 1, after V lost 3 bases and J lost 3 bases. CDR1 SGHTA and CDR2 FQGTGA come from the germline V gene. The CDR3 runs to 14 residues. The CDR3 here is CASSLTGGKETQYF. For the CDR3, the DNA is TGTGCCAGCAGCTTGACAGGGGGCAAAGAGACCCAGTACTTC. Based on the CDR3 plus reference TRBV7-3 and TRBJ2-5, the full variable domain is GAGVSQTPSNKVTEKGKYVELRCDPISGHTALYWYRQSLGQGPEFLIYFQGTGAADDSGLPNDRFFAVRPEGSVSTLKIQRTERGDSAVYLCASSLTGGKETQYFGPGTRLLVL.

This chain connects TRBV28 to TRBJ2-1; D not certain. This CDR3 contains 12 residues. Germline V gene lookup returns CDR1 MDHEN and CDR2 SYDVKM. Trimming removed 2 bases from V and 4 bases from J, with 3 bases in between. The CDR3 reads CASSLDYNEQFF. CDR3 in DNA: TGTGCCAGCAGTTTAGATTACAATGAGCAGTTCTTC.

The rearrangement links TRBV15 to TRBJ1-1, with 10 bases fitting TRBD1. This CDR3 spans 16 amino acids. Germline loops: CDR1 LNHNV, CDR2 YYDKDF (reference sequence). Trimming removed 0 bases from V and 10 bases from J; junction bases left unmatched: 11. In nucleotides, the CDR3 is TGTGCCACCAGCAGAGATAAGTTGGGGACAGGGGTTGGAGCTTTCTTT. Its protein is CATSRDKLGTGVGAFF.

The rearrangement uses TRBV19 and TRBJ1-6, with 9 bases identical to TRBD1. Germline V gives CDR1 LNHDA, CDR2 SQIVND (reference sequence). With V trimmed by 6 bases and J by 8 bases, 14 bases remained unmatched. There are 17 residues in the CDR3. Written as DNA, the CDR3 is TGTGCCAGTAGATCGGACAGGGGTGATAGGTTCGATTCACCCCTCCACTTT. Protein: CASRSDRGDRFDSPLHF. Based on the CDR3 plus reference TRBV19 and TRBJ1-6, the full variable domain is DGGITQSPKYLFRKEGQNVTLSCEQNLNHDAMYWYRQDPGQGLRLIYYSQIVNDFQKGDIAEGYSVSREKKESFPLTVTSAQKNPTAFYLCASRSDRGDRFDSPLHFGNGTRLTVT.

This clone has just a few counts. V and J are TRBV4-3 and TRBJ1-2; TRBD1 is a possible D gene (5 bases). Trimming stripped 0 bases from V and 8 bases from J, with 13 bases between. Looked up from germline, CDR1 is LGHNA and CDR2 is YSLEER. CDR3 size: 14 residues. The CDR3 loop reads CASSQDRTRGGYTF. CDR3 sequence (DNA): TGCGCCAGCAGCCAAGATAGGACACGGGGAGGCTACACCTTC.

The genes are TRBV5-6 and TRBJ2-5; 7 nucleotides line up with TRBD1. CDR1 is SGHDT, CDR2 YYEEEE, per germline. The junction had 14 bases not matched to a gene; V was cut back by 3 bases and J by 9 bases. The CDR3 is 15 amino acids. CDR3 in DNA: TGTGCCAGCAGCTCACTAACCACAGGGGTAAAGGCCCAGTACTTC. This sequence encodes CASSSLTTGVKAQYF. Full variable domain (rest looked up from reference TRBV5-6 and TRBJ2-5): DAGVTQSPTHLIKTRGQQVTLRCSPKSGHDTVSWYQQALGQGPQFIFQYYEEEERQRGNFPDRFSGHQFPNYSSELNVNALLLGDSALYLCASSSLTTGVKAQYFGPGTRLLVL.

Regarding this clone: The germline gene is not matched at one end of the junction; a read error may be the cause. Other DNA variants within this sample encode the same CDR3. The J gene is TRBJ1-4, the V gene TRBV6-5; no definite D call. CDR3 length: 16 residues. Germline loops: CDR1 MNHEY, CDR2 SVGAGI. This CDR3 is CASSYAAGGPNEKLFF. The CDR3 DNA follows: TGTGCTAGCAGCTACGCCGCGGGAGGTCCTAATGAAAAACTGTTTTTT.

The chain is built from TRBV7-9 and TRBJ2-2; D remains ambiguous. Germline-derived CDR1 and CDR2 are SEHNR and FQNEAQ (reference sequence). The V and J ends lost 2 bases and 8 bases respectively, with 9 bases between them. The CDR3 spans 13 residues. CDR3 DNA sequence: TGTGCCAGCAGCTTAATAGTGATTGGGGAGCTGTTTTTT. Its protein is CASSLIVIGELFF.

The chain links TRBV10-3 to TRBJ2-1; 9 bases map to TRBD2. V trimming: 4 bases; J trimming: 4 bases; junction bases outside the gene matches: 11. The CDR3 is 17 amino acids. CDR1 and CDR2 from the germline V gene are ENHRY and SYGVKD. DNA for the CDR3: TGTGCCATCAGTGCTAGCGGGAATACATTTTTATACAATGAGCAGTTCTTC. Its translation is CAISASGNTFLYNEQFF.

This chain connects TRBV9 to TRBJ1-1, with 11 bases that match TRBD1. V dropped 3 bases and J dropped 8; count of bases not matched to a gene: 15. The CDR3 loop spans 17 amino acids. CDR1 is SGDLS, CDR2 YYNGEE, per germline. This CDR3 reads CASSAPVLGQGVGEAFF. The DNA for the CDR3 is TGTGCCAGCAGCGCTCCCGTCCTGGGACAGGGGGTTGGAGAAGCTTTCTTT.

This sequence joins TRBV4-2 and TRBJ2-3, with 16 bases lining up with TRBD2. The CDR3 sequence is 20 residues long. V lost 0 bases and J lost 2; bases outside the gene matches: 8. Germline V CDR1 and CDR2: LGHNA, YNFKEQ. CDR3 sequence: CASSQDGGTSGRAHTDTQYF. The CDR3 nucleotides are TGTGCCAGCAGCCAAGATGGGGGGACTAGCGGGAGGGCACACACAGATACGCAGTATTTT.

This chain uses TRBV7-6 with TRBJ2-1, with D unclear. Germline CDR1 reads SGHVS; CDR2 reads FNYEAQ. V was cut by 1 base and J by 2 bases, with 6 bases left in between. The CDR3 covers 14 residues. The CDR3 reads CASSLGPAYNEQFF. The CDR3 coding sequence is TGTGCCAGCAGCTTAGGGCCCGCCTACAATGAGCAGTTCTTC.